The rows below give T cell receptor beta chains drawn from one sample of a study of OX40 agonist ivuxolimab in advanced cancers. TCRdb's table, derived via immunoSEQ multiplex PCR, lists solely in-frame clones and lacks some. This sample has about 66,000 clones, with around four fifths found just once. Sequenced here: CD4+ or CD8+ T cells sorted from blood, sampled in a trial of the OX40 agonist ivuxolimab. The receptors stem from an adult with an advanced solid tumor such as melanoma, head and neck, liver or kidney cancer. Each CDR3 is given with its conserved first and last residue. Clone size, where shown, is once, few, many, or a class for clones that have expanded.

V	J	size	CDR3
TRBV18	TRBJ2-2	-	CASSPRQGVAGELFF
TRBV7-8	TRBJ2-1	-	CASSSRDFSLYNEQFF
TRBV11-2	TRBJ1-2	-	CASSSEMNGYTF
TRBV7-2	TRBJ2-6	-	CASSRDRAGANVLTF
TRBV7-8	TRBJ1-2	-	CASSLAGQGRGDYGYTF
TRBV7-2	TRBJ2-7	-	CASSLRVGQHYEQYF
TRBV7-2	TRBJ2-7	-	CASSAYGLGAASYEQYF
TRBV30	TRBJ1-6	-	CAWSGTGQGLHF
TRBV9	TRBJ2-1	-	CASSLSWGGNEQFF
TRBV5-1	TRBJ1-1	-	CASSSSDRGLGEAFF
TRBV5-1	TRBJ2-1	once	CASSGTSRGSYNEQFF
TRBV19	TRBJ1-3	once	CASSGLAGNTIYF
TRBV4-2	TRBJ2-2	-	CASSQAGRQGSNTGELFF
TRBV19	TRBJ2-3	-	CATGRATDTQYF
TRBV5-1	TRBJ2-5	-	CASSFDNYQETQYF
TRBV7-2	TRBJ2-5	-	CASSDRGTQETQYF
TRBV13	TRBJ2-2	-	CASSFYLAGGYGELFF
TRBV5-6	TRBJ2-7	-	CASSLSGYEQYF
TRBV7-2	TRBJ2-2	-	CASSLESGSGTGELFF
TRBV10-3	TRBJ2-2	-	CATVQRENTGELFF
TRBV7-2	TRBJ2-3	-	CASSTVTGVGTDTQYF
TRBV5-5	TRBJ2-7	-	CASSLEPTGTTYEQYF